This T cell receptor (beta chain) was captured in a study of T-cell memory formation after mild COVID-19. Study outcomes and limitations: Certain responding clones were present in pre-infection memory, suggesting participation of cross-reactive memory.

In regard to this clonotype: Its antigen remains unidentified.

TCRdb ran MiXCR on the 5' RACE reads and lists one entry per CDR3 protein. The sample shows 110,000 to 150,000 distinct CDR3 sequences, almost 25% of them seen only once. The CDR3 totals 12 residues. Trimming shortened V by 2 bases and J by 1 base, and 4 bases separated the two germline ends. Germline-derived CDR1 and CDR2 are SGHRS and YFSETQ. This rearrangement joins TRBV5-1 to TRBJ2-7; D is unresolved. The source material was PBMCs or a T cell subset sorted from them (not recorded which). The source of this sequence is an adult woman who had mild COVID-19 (a few samples of this study predate the infection). Cell type and time point are not known. The CDR3 DNA reads as TGCGCCAGCAGCTTCGGTTCCTACGAGCAGTACTTC. Its protein product is CASSFGSYEQYF.